The clone carrying this T cell receptor beta chain was counted many times. The time point is: sample taken at primary tumor resection. Whole RNA, which was extracted from tumor, nontumor lung tissue or frozen PBMC, was sequenced without any cell sorting. This sample was included in a study of spatial heterogeneity in lung cancer. Study overall: Within raw reads, each unique TCR and UMI combination appeared on average more than ten times.

V was pared by 1 base and J by 6 bases, with 7 bases between. The CDR3 sequence is 13 residues long. Germline CDR1 reads MGHRA; CDR2 reads YSYEKL. A single record per CDR3 protein comes from TCRdb applying MiXCR to the 5' RACE reads. The repertoire holds about 41,000 distinct CDR3 sequences, with approximately 10% as singletons. Sequenced here: PBMCs, sampled at surgery. The receptor's source is a female donor with early-stage non-small cell lung cancer. J is TRBJ1-5 and V is TRBV4-1; D unclear. The CDR3: CASSQVDRQPQHF. The CDR3 nucleotides read TGCGCCAGCAGCCAAGTAGACCGTCAGCCCCAGCATTTT.